The source of this T cell receptor beta chain is a study of cytomegalovirus exposure and HLA in healthy donors (TCRdb year 2017). Regarding the complete study: In an earlier analysis of roughly 590 of the donors, approximately 260 Gb of sequence data and roughly 100 million unique TCR beta sequences from about 179 million T cells were reported. The number of typed donors differed by locus: about 620-640 for A, B, C, DRB1 and DQB1; approximately 530 for DQA1; roughly 600 for DPA1; and about 450 for DPB1. Both class I and class II loci were covered by HLA typing, at four-digit resolution. An early release covering 550 to 700 HLA-typed donors comprised about 290 gigabases of sequencing data and around 80 million unique TCR sequences. Among the roughly 370 genotyped donors, approximately 77% belonged to the genetic ancestry cluster associated with self-reported Caucasian donors. A later analysis re-examined previously published TCR beta repertoires from more than 600 donors and added high-resolution HLA genotyping to investigate patterns of TCR occurrence. In addition to the first cohort of 650 to 750 subjects, a separate validation cohort of approximately 110 different subjects was used. An earlier analysis of fewer than 700 of the donors applied high-throughput TCR beta sequencing to assess whether each TCR beta V gene segment acted as functional or pseudogenic. Donor age, sex, ethnicity and CMV serostatus were compiled together with the repertoire data. High-throughput TCR immunosequencing, statistical association of individual TCRs with disease status, and machine learning were combined to predict cytomegalovirus infection status. Among around 400 genotyped donors of the cohort, an average of around 220,000 unique TCR beta nucleotide sequences was sequenced per donor, of which roughly 18% were non-productive. A later genetic analysis took genome-wide SNP genotypes for about three fifths of the 666 donors and used that subset as a discovery cohort. The study used immunosequencing to profile the T cell repertoires of 666 subjects and linked those repertoires to cytomegalovirus serostatus. Roughly five DR-DQ haplotypes were treated as single units for association and clustering because of strong linkage in the cohort. In the later analysis, no new phenotypic data were used to find candidate immune exposures; instead, reliance was placed on TCR beta sequences and their occurrence across donors. Every discovery cohort repertoire had been produced on one sequencing platform. The aim of the study was to test whether cataloging public T cell receptors could identify signatures of past pathogen exposure. The investigation overall reported the following: Only TCR beta chains were sequenced in this cohort, and the absence of alpha or paired-chain data limited detectable features. A group of highly shared sequence variants was considered likely to be a technical artifact of the sequencing pipeline. Compared with the roughly 600-donor mean, donors in an Asian-associated ancestry cluster had fewer N-insertions in productive TCRs, according to a later genetic analysis. In a later analysis, the rate of TCR association differed among HLA loci, with DRB1 alleles having the most associated TCRs and HLA-C alleles having the fewest. A later analysis reported that several top co-occurrence clusters appeared linked to parvovirus B19, influenza, CMV and Epstein-Barr virus. In vitro tests confirmed that a few of the cytomegalovirus-associated TCR beta chains recognize cytomegalovirus antigens. The study listed 164 TCR beta chains as associated with cytomegalovirus. According to the authors, the approach could potentially be generalized to other disease states and immunological phenotypes. When HLA alleles, especially DR and DQ, strongly co-occurred, attributing TCR associations to individual alleles was difficult. Roughly uniform sequencing depth across donors was assumed in presence/absence analyses, although this assumption may not hold. Compared with equally common non-associated chains, HLA-associated TCR beta chains in a later analysis were more clonally expanded and had lower generation probabilities. Because HLA typing was unavailable for some donors at each locus, only the typed subset was used in association tests. A further reported finding was that TCR beta sequences accurately predicted the HLA-A and HLA-B alleles for most subjects in the first cohort. In both the original and validation cohorts, the classifier was reported to diagnose cytomegalovirus status with high specificity and sensitivity. An association between a missense DCLRE1C variant and V-gene and J-gene trimming of TCR beta chains was found in a later genetic analysis and replicated in an independent cohort. An earlier analysis of approximately 540 of the donors showed that most TCR beta V segments appeared in productive rearrangements either about 87% or about 30% of the time, which broadly matched IMGT annotations. According to a later analysis, most CMV-associated TCR beta chains appeared to be HLA-restricted, and the HLA associations seemed to be driven largely by CMV exposure. The earlier analysis of 450 to 700 of the donors excluded around 17 rarely observed V segments, including chromosome 9 orphons, because counts were too low. In a later analysis, some 18,000 TCR beta sequences were associated with specific HLA alleles at a false discovery rate of 0.05. The only immune exposure information available for the cohort was CMV serostatus. Correlated functional status among segregating V segments might reflect linkage disequilibrium, but an unknown experimental factor could not be ruled out. Most TCR sequences were observed very rarely across donors, whereas some public TCRs were present in many individuals.

Concerning this clone itself: What antigen it recognizes has not been identified. Base qualities are not recorded, but no much larger clone differs from it by a single base.

The library was obtained by the immunoSEQ multiplex PCR assay. For the multiplex PCR, a mixture combining 60 forward primers for TCR Vbeta segments and 13 reverse primers for TCR Jbeta segments was used. Amplification of the CDR3 region of rearranged TCR beta genes was performed with a multiplex PCR assay on genomic DNA. On the Illumina HiSeq System, the amplified TCR beta libraries were sequenced as 87-base-pair reads. From the authors' description of their analysis: A later analysis counted 65 million to 90 million unique TCR beta chains across the 670 or so repertoires, and 10 million to 12 million of these chains were shared by at least two donors. To remove PCR and sequencing errors, raw reads were error-corrected and collapsed into unique sequences using a nearest-neighbor algorithm that merged closely related sequences. V, D and J gene segments were assigned by aligning CDR3 sequences to IMGT reference sequences. For a sequence to be retained, a match of at least six nucleotides to both a V gene segment and a J gene segment was required. Rearrangements were called productive when the CDR3 lacked stop codons and stayed in frame with V and J; all others were non-productive. CDR3 was defined by IMGT convention, running from the second conserved V-encoded cysteine to the conserved J-encoded phenylalanine. The earlier analysis of a few hundred of the donors excluded any sequence lacking an unambiguous match to a single V gene segment. An earlier analysis of a few hundred of the donors classified V segments as functional when productive rearrangements were above 56.7% and as segregating when the standard deviation between donors was above 5%. A statistical classification framework was developed to diagnose cytomegalovirus status using the catalog of TCR beta chain sequences. V and J gene assignment, in a later analysis, came from comparing TCR nucleotide sequences with IMGT/GENE-DB human TR gene sequences. In a later analysis, CDR3 sequences and most-parsimonious VDJ recombination scenarios were assigned using the TCRdist pipeline. In a later analysis, every TCR beta chain was defined by the combination of its CDR3 amino acid sequence and its V-gene family, and reads without a unique V-gene family were dropped. As a way to deal with suspected cross-contamination and a sequencing artifact, a later analysis dropped more than 500 nucleotide sequences that were highly shared and had low generation probability. In a later analysis, a clonal expansion index for each public chain was calculated from normalized within-repertoire ranks of inferred template counts. In a later analysis, generation probabilities were computed with a VDJ recombination model fitted to out-of-frame rearrangements, and the resulting probabilities were checked against IGoR. A later analysis scored TCR-TCR, TCR-HLA and TCR-CMV co-occurrence with hypergeometric tests, applying a repertoire-size bias correction to TCR pairs. To estimate false discovery rates, a later analysis permuted the HLA or CMV assignments 20 times. A later analysis grouped co-occurring TCRs with DBSCAN, adding TCRdist sequence similarity when clustering within HLA-allele-positive subsets. Repertoires with fewer than 30,000 or more than 120,000 public chains, plus five repertoires with anomalous nucleotide sharing, were excluded from co-occurrence clustering. Drawn from immuneACCESS, this table holds only the in-frame rearrangements with V and J called that TCRdb kept. Clones are partly lost; checked studies trace under half to an unresolved V gene and leave the rest unexplained. That table is the source of V, J and clone size, and D and trimming were worked out from the DNA. The sample table holds 150,000 to 200,000 clones, of which about 65% were seen once. The ten biggest clones cover around 4.3% of the sample.

In total, roughly 670 healthy bone marrow donors made up the cohort. At the time of sampling, all cohort members were nominally healthy, though unrecorded immune exposures were likely present. The donor was CMV seropositive and was included in the group of 250 to 350 seropositive cohort members. Each donor provided a peripheral blood sample, and peripheral blood mononuclear cells were used for TCR beta sequencing. The Qiagen DNeasy Blood Extraction Kit was used to extract genomic DNA from the blood cell samples. The origin of this receptor is a woman between 18 and 30 years old in good health and CMV-seropositive. Source material: PBMCs.

Here is the DNA: TGTGCCAGCAGCCGACACCCGACCAGTGAAGCTTTCTTT. The resulting protein is CASSRHPTSEAFF. The chain was built from TRBV7-2 and TRBJ1-1, with no reliable assignment of the D segment. The germline V gene provides CDR1 SGHTA and CDR2 FQGNSA. V gives up 5 bases and J gives up 7 bases, and the segment between their germline ends measures 14 bases. Taken from cysteine to phenylalanine, the CDR3 has 13 residues. This entry keeps only the CDR3 DNA: 39 bases, framed from base 1.